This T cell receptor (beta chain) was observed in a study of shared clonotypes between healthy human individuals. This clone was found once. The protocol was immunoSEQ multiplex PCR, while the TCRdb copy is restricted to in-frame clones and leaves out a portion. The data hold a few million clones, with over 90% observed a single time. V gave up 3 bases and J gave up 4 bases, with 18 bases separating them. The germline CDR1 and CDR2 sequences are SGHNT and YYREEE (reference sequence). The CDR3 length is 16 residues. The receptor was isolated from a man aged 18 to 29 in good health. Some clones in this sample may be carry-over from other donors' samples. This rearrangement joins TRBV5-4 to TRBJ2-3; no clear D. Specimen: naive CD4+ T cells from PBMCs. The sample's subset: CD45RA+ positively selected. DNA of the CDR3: TGTGCCAGCAGCTCAAAGGTCTTACCGCTTCCAGATACGCAGTATTTT. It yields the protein CASSSKVLPLPDTQYF.